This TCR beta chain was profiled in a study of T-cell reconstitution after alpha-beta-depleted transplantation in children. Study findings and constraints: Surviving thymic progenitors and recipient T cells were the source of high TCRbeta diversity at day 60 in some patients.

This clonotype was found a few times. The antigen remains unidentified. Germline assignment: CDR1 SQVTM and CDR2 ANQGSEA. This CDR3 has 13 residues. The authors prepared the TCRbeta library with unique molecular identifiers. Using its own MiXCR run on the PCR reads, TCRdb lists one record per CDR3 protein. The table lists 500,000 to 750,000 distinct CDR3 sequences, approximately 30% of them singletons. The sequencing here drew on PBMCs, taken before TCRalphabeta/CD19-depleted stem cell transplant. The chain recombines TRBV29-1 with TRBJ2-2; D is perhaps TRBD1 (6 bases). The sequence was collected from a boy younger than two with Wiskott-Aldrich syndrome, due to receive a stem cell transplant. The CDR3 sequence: CSGQRANTGELFF. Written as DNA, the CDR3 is TGCAGTGGACAGCGAGCGAACACCGGGGAGCTGTTTTTT.